This passage covers 24 T cell receptor beta chains from one sample sequenced in a study of Graves' ophthalmopathy and Graves' hyperthyroidism. TCR beta CDR3 regions were amplified from RNA transcripts. HTBI primers served in a first-round RT-PCR, which a second-round multiplex PCR followed. Each CDR3 protein is one row after TCRdb ran MiXCR on the multiplex PCR reads. The data contain under 800,000 distinct CDR3 sequences, approximately 21% of them seen just once; the ten biggest clones take up around 6.5%. The sequenced sample consisted of peripheral blood. The receptors shown here come from a woman aged 18-29 years with stable Graves' hyperthyroidism. Some clones in this sample may be carry-over from other donors' samples.

This clonotype was observed many times. J is TRBJ2-7 and V is TRBV7-2; 9 bases align to TRBD2. The CDR3 length is 15 residues. Germline V CDR1 and CDR2: SGHTA, FQGNSA. Losses at the gene ends were 5 bases for V and 2 bases for J; bases not matched to a gene: 7. CDR3 loop: CASSPSGNGPYEQYF. The CDR3 bases are TGTGCCAGCAGCCCTAGCGGGAATGGACCCTACGAGCAGTACTTC.

This clonotype was detected only a few times. V is TRBV29-1 and J is TRBJ2-5; D is perhaps TRBD1 or TRBD2 (5 bases each). V lost 5 bases, J lost 3 bases, and 16 bases lay in between. The CDR3 sequence is 14 residues long. Germline CDR1 and CDR2: SQVTM and ANQGSEA. The CDR3 region is CSVFSWDLKETQYF. In nucleotides, the CDR3 is TGCAGCGTTTTTAGCTGGGACCTCAAAGAGACCCAGTACTTC.

The rearrangement joins TRBV20-1 to TRBJ2-2; a possible D gene is TRBD2 (5 bases). V was clipped by 4 bases and J by 2 bases, with 11 bases between them. Germline V lookup: CDR1 DFQATT, CDR2 SNEGSKA (reference sequence). The CDR3 length is 14 residues. CDR3 amino acids: CSATTGINTGELFF. As DNA, the CDR3 is TGCAGTGCTACGACCGGGATTAACACCGGGGAGCTGTTTTTT.

This clonotype was seen at least ten times. The chain combines TRBV20-1 with TRBJ2-5; D possibly corresponds to TRBD1 (5 bases). CDR3 length: 12 amino acids. CDR1 and CDR2 (germline): DFQATT, SNEGSKA (reference sequence). Trimming cost V 3 bases and J 3 bases, with 8 bases left between them. The CDR3 DNA reads TGCAGTGCTAGTGTAGGGGAAGAGACCCAGTACTTC. Amino acids: CSASVGEETQYF.

In its sample, this clonotype was seen many times. J is TRBJ2-7 and V is TRBV15; 7 positions agree with TRBD2. CDR1 and CDR2 from the germline V gene are LNHNV and YYDKDF (reference sequence). With 0 bases clipped from V and 0 bases from J, the junction kept 2 bases outside the gene matches. This CDR3 is 15 amino acids long. The CDR3 loop reads CATSRDRGDSYEQYF. CDR3 sequence (DNA): TGTGCCACCAGCAGAGATCGGGGGGACTCCTACGAGCAGTACTTC.

With regard to this clonotype: A much bigger clone sits one base away, suggesting this may be a read error. The chain uses TRBV3-1 and TRBJ1-2; 9 bases map to TRBD1. Germline V lookup: CDR1 LGHDT, CDR2 YNNKEL (reference sequence). This CDR3 has 14 amino acids. CDR3 residues: CASSQQQGASGYAF. DNA for the CDR3: TGTGCCAGCAGCCAGCAACAGGGGGCGAGTGGCTACGCCTTC.

This clonotype was picked up many times. The chain joins TRBV9 to TRBJ1-1, with a tentative D call TRBD1 (6 bases). The CDR3 length is 15 residues. Trimming left V 0 bases short and J 10 bases short, with 19 bases between. From germline, CDR1 is SGDLS and CDR2 YYNGEE. CDR3 sequence (DNA): TGTGCCAGCAGCGTAGACGACAGGAACCGAGGGGGAGCTTTCTTT. Residues: CASSVDDRNRGGAFF.

This clonotype showed up just a few times. This chain connects TRBV27 to TRBJ2-7, with 9 bases fitting TRBD2. Trimming removed 0 bases from V and 2 bases from J; junction bases left unmatched: 5. The CDR3 has 16 residues. Looked up from germline, CDR1 is MNHEY and CDR2 is SMNVEV (reference sequence). CDR3 sequence (DNA): TGTGCCAGCAGTTTATCCTCCCTAGCGGGGACCTACGAGCAGTACTTC. The encoded protein is CASSLSSLAGTYEQYF.

This clonotype occurred many times. This chain links TRBV6-1 with TRBJ2-5, with 7 bases matching TRBD1. Per the germline V gene, CDR1 is MNHNS and CDR2 is SASEGT. The CDR3 sequence is 16 residues long. With V trimmed by 7 bases and J by 1 base, 12 bases remained unmatched. The DNA for the CDR3 is TGTGCCAGCATTGGGATACGACAGGGAGTCCAAGAGACCCAGTACTTC. Translating it yields CASIGIRQGVQETQYF.

The gene calls are TRBV27 and TRBJ2-7, with TRBD1 matching 9 bases. Trimming cost V 5 bases and J 3 bases; bases outside gene matches: 8. Germline CDR1 MNHEY, CDR2 SMNVEV (reference sequence). CDR3 length: 15 residues. CDR3 region: CASSPQQGANYEQYF. CDR3 sequence (DNA): TGTGCCAGCAGTCCCCAACAGGGGGCAAACTACGAGCAGTACTTC.

This clonotype was recorded at least ten times. This chain joins TRBV19 and TRBJ2-2; 10 bases are a match to TRBD2. The CDR3 totals 14 residues. Germline assignment: CDR1 LNHDA and CDR2 SQIVND (reference sequence). V lost 3 bases and J lost 7; bases outside the gene matches: 2. The CDR3 spells CASSILAGVGELFF. The CDR3 DNA reads TGTGCCAGTAGTATCCTAGCGGGAGTCGGGGAGCTGTTTTTT.

The CDR3 loop is CASSFTGAVETQYF. The CDR3 DNA sequence: TGTGCCAGCAGCTTTACGGGGGCCGTTGAGACCCAGTACTTC. The V gene is TRBV7-8, the J gene TRBJ2-5, with D perhaps matching TRBD1 or TRBD2 (6 bases each). The V gene's germline CDR1 is SGHVS and CDR2 FQNEAQ. Trimming cost V 3 bases and J 5 bases, with 13 bases left between them. This CDR3 has 14 amino acids.

The chain links TRBV20-1 to TRBJ1-2; 7 bases agree with TRBD1. CDR1 and CDR2 from the germline V gene are DFQATT and SNEGSKA (reference sequence). This CDR3 region has 16 residues. V lost 6 bases, J lost 2 bases, and 15 bases stayed unmatched. CDR3 sequence reads: CSAVIPRWGQNYGYTF. The CDR3 DNA reads TGCAGTGCGGTCATCCCCCGGTGGGGACAGAACTATGGCTACACCTTC.

This chain links TRBV3-1 with TRBJ1-2; TRBD1 agrees at 7 bases. This CDR3 has 14 residues. With V trimmed by 4 bases and J by 4 bases, 6 bases remained unmatched. Germline V CDR1 and CDR2: LGHDT, YNNKEL (reference sequence). CDR3 coding DNA: TGTGCCAGCAGCCCGATCGGACAGGCCTATGGCTACACCTTC. As protein: CASSPIGQAYGYTF.

This clonotype was counted between two and nine times. In DNA form, the CDR3 reads TGTGCCAGCAGCCCCTTCAGGGGAGGGTATAATTCACCCCTCCACTTT. Translated: CASSPFRGGYNSPLHF. The V call is TRBV12-3 or TRBV12-4, the J call TRBJ1-6, with D possibly matching TRBD1 (6 bases). The CDR3 spans 16 residues. V gave up 6 bases and J gave up 4 bases, with 16 bases separating them.

Many counts were recorded for this clonotype. The V and J genes are TRBV12-3 or TRBV12-4 and TRBJ1-1, with a tentative D call TRBD1 (5 bases). The V gene lost 6 bases and the J gene lost 1 base, with 15 bases spanning the gap. The CDR3 runs 15 residues. This CDR3 is CASSLADRQNTEAFF. The CDR3 DNA follows: TGTGCCAGCAGCCTAGCCGACAGACAGAACACTGAAGCTTTCTTT.

This clonotype came up many times. The chain couples TRBV11-2 to TRBJ2-2; D tentatively reads TRBD1 or TRBD2 (5 bases each). The V gene's germline CDR1 is SGHAT and CDR2 FQNNGV. The CDR3 has 17 residues. Trimming took off 0 bases at V and 6 bases at J, with 17 bases between the two ends. The DNA for the CDR3 is TGTGCCAGCAGCTTAGATAGTGGGACGGTTCGTTCCGGGGAGCTGTTTTTT. Its protein is CASSLDSGTVRSGELFF.

This clonotype was detected only a few times. The chain links TRBV4-3 to TRBJ1-2; D is uncertain. Germline values: CDR1 LGHNA, CDR2 YSLEER. The CDR3 consists of 14 residues. Trimming took 0 bases from V and 8 from J, leaving 13 bases between them. In DNA, the CDR3 is TGCGCCAGCAGCCAAGATCTAGGGTATCGGGGCTACACCTTC. Translation gives CASSQDLGYRGYTF.

This clonotype was recorded a few times. The chain combines TRBV7-3 with TRBJ2-2; 9 bases map to TRBD2. After removal of 5 bases from V and 7 bases from J, the junction contained 17 bases not matched to a gene. Germline values: CDR1 SGHTA, CDR2 FQGTGA. This CDR3 has 18 amino acids. In nucleotides, the CDR3 is TGTGCCAGCAGCCCTCAAGGGTTGCGGGGGGGACTAAGCGGGGAGCTGTTTTTT. Amino acid sequence: CASSPQGLRGGLSGELFF.

This clonotype was seen ten or more times. The junction does not match germline at one end; this may be a read error. The chain links TRBV6-2 or TRBV6-3 to TRBJ2-4; 8 positions match TRBD1. This CDR3 contains 21 residues. The germline gives CDR1 MNHEY, CDR2 SVGEGT. CDR3 coding DNA: TGTGCCAGCAGATCAAACCCGGGACAGGCCTTAACAAATGTGGACAAAAACATTAAGTACTTC. Its protein product is CASRSNPGQALTNVDKNIKYF.

This clonotype was picked up many times. The junction does not match germline at one end; this may be a read error. This chain joins TRBV5-1 and TRBJ2-2; tentatively, D is TRBD2 (5 bases). CDR1 is SGHRS, CDR2 YFSETQ, per germline. The CDR3 has 12 amino acids. The DNA of the CDR3 is TGTGCCAGCAGTTTGGGAGCCGGGGAGCTGTTTTTT. Residues: CASSLGAGELFF.

This clonotype was seen many times. This chain uses TRBV13 with TRBJ1-2, with 9 bases identical to TRBD1. The CDR3 is made up of 15 amino acids. The V gene's germline CDR1 is PRHDT and CDR2 FYEKMQ (reference sequence). The ends lost 3 bases at V and 4 bases at J; junction bases unmatched: 6. CDR3 loop: CASSLTGTGIYGYTF. The DNA for the CDR3 is TGTGCCAGCAGCTTGACCGGGACAGGGATCTATGGCTACACCTTC.

The J gene is TRBJ1-2, the V gene TRBV7-8; the D gene is possibly TRBD1 (5 bases). The CDR3 covers 14 residues. V lost 1 base and J lost 4, with 10 bases in between. Germline lookup yields CDR1 SGHVS and CDR2 FQNEAQ. CDR3 in amino acids: CASSLGGSPYGYTF. The CDR3 region has the DNA TGTGCCAGCAGCTTAGGGGGCAGCCCCTATGGCTACACCTTC.

This clonotype was observed a handful of times. The CDR3 DNA follows: TGTGCCAGCAGCCAACAGACAGGGCAGTTAGGCGAGCAGTACTTC. It yields the protein CASSQQTGQLGEQYF. The chain is built from TRBV4-2 and TRBJ2-7; 7 bases map to TRBD1. CDR3 length equals 15 residues. V was pared by 2 bases and J by 6 bases, with 10 bases of the junction left unmatched. Germline lookup yields CDR1 LGHNA and CDR2 YNFKEQ.